A single sample gave rise to the 32 T cell receptor beta chains below, sequenced in a study of control samples from healthy donors and cancer patients. Some clones are missing from TCRdb's copy, which holds only in-frame ones; the method was immunoSEQ multiplex PCR. The sample lists approximately 69,000 clones, roughly 89% occurring once. The specimen was PBMCs. The receptors derive from a man aged 55 to 69 with colorectal cancer.

The V and J genes are TRBV5-1 and TRBJ2-2; a weak D match, TRBD1 (6 bases). Looked up from germline, CDR1 is SGHRS and CDR2 is YFSETQ. Deletions cut 4 bases from V and 0 bases from J, with 10 bases between. CDR3 length: 15 residues. CDR3 protein: CASSLGHANTGELFF. The CDR3 region has the DNA TGCGCCAGCAGCCTGGGACACGCGAACACCGGGGAGCTGTTTTTT.

The rearrangement links TRBV6-6 to TRBJ1-5; TRBD1 is a possible D gene (6 bases). V was trimmed by 1 base and J by 2 bases, leaving 12 bases between them. This CDR3 contains 16 residues. CDR1 is MNHNY, CDR2 SVGAGI, per germline (reference sequence). In nucleotides, the CDR3 is TGTGCCAGCAGTTACTTCGGGGGGCCAGGCAATCAGCCCCAGCATTTT. Protein sequence: CASSYFGGPGNQPQHF.

In DNA form, the CDR3 reads TGTGCCAGCAGCCCTATGACAGGTCGGACTGAAGCTTTCTTT. It is translated as CASSPMTGRTEAFF. This chain uses TRBV7-2 with TRBJ1-1; TRBD1 is a possible D gene (6 bases). V was clipped by 5 bases and J by 5 bases, with 15 bases between them. CDR3 length: 14 amino acids. CDR1 is SGHTA, CDR2 FQGNSA, per germline.

The chain recombines TRBV4-3 with TRBJ1-3; D gene uncertain. Germline CDR1 is LGHNA and CDR2 is YSLEER. With 1 base removed from V and 2 bases from J, the gap between germline ends came to 12 bases. The CDR3 totals 16 residues. The CDR3 sequence: CASSQATWGTGNTIYF. The CDR3 DNA is TGCGCCAGCAGCCAAGCCACCTGGGGAACTGGAAACACCATATATTTT.

The rearrangement joins TRBV7-8 to TRBJ2-5; maybe TRBD2 (6 bases). The CDR3 is 14 residues long. CDR1 is SGHVS, CDR2 FQNEAQ, per germline. Deletions cut 3 bases from V and 2 bases from J, with 10 bases between. The CDR3 bases are TGTGCCAGCAGCTTGGGGAGGCAGCAAGAGACCCAGTACTTC. It encodes CASSLGRQQETQYF.

This clone appeared once. CDR3 DNA: TGCAGTGCCCCTTGGGGAGAAACCCAGTACTTC. Translated, it gives CSAPWGETQYF. The chain carries TRBV20-1 and TRBJ2-5, with a tentative D call TRBD2 (5 bases). This CDR3 comprises 11 residues. Germline CDR1 and CDR2: DFQATT and SNEGSKA (reference sequence). The germline V and J ends were trimmed by 6 bases and 8 bases, with 13 bases remaining between them.

A single count supports this clone. The chain uses TRBV11-3 and TRBJ2-5; either TRBD1 or TRBD2 may fit D (6 bases each). Germline V CDR1 and CDR2: SGHNT, YENEEA. Between the trimmed V and J ends, which lost 1 base and 4 bases, there was a span of 16 bases. The CDR3 spans 16 residues. The CDR3 DNA reads as TGTGCCAGCAGCTTAGTGAGGGGGGCTCTGGGAGAGACCCAGTACTTC. Protein sequence: CASSLVRGALGETQYF.

This chain joins TRBV10-3 and TRBJ1-2, with TRBD1 matching 7 bases. The CDR3 sequence is 15 residues long. Germline V lookup: CDR1 ENHRY, CDR2 SYGVKD. Losses at the gene ends were 0 bases for V and 4 bases for J; bases not matched to a gene: 5. Here the CDR3 reads CAISESGGGGYGYTF. The CDR3 DNA follows: TGTGCCATCAGTGAGTCGGGAGGGGGCGGCTATGGCTACACCTTC.

The rearrangement uses TRBV7-2 and TRBJ2-5; 8 bases align to TRBD1. Trimming cost V 4 bases and J 4 bases; bases outside gene matches: 5. Germline loops: CDR1 SGHTA, CDR2 FQGNSA. The CDR3 is 14 residues long. DNA of the CDR3: TGTGCCAGCAGCTCGTATGGACAGGGAGAGACCCAGTACTTC. Residues: CASSSYGQGETQYF. Full variable domain (rest looked up from reference TRBV7-2 and TRBJ2-5): GAGVSQSPSNKVTEKGKDVELRCDPISGHTALYWYRQSLGQGLEFLIYFQGNSAPDKSGLPSDRFSAERTGGSVSTLTIQRTQQEDSAVYLCASSSYGQGETQYFGPGTRLLVL.

This chain joins TRBV7-8 and TRBJ1-6; perhaps TRBD1 as D (5 bases). Germline V gene sequence: CDR1 SGHVS, CDR2 FQNEAQ. The CDR3 contains 14 residues. The V gene lost 3 bases and the J gene lost 8 bases, with 11 bases spanning the gap. The CDR3: CASSLGPRDSPLHF. The CDR3 DNA sequence: TGTGCCAGCAGCTTGGGGCCGAGGGATTCACCCCTCCACTTT.

The CDR3: CASSFSGSRSNQPQHF. CDR3 bases: TGTGCCAGCAGTTTTTCAGGGAGTCGAAGCAATCAGCCCCAGCATTTT. The chain combines TRBV28 with TRBJ1-5; D perhaps matches TRBD1 (5 bases). The CDR3 sequence is 16 residues long. Germline V CDR1 and CDR2: MDHEN, SYDVKM. With 3 bases removed from V and 1 base from J, the gap between germline ends came to 13 bases. Drawing the rest from reference TRBV28 and TRBJ1-5, the complete variable domain is DVKVTQSSRYLVKRTGEKVFLECVQDMDHENMFWYRQDPGLGLRLIYFSYDVKMKEKGDIPEGYSVSREKKERFSLILESASTNQTSMYLCASSFSGSRSNQPQHFGDGTRLSIL.

The chain has TRBV2 and TRBJ1-6, with D maybe TRBD1 (5 bases). V dropped 5 bases and J dropped 7 bases, with 9 bases sitting between them. The length of the CDR3 is 13 residues. Germline lookup yields CDR1 SNHLY and CDR2 FYNNEI. DNA of the CDR3: TGTGCCAGCAGTCCTACAGGCAATTCACCCCTCCACTTT. Residues: CASSPTGNSPLHF.

The chain joins TRBV14 to TRBJ1-2; the match to TRBD1 covers 7 bases. V gave up 2 bases and J gave up 7 bases; unmatched junction bases: 7. Germline values: CDR1 SGHDN, CDR2 FVKESK. The CDR3 spans 14 residues. CDR3 loop: CASSQQTGVGGYTF. The CDR3, as DNA: TGTGCCAGCAGCCAACAAACAGGGGTTGGTGGCTACACCTTC.

The chain employs TRBV19 and TRBJ1-2; maybe TRBD1 (6 bases). CDR1 and CDR2 from the germline V gene are LNHDA and SQIVND (reference sequence). V shed 3 bases and J shed 2 bases, with 13 bases lying between them. This CDR3 is built from 15 residues. CDR3 nucleotide sequence: TGTGCCAGTAGTATCGCCGGGGGCCCAAACTATGGCTACACCTTC. Translation: CASSIAGGPNYGYTF.

For the CDR3, the DNA is TGCGCCAGCAGCTTGGCCCCAGGCCCCTTTGAAGCTTTCTTT. Protein product: CASSLAPGPFEAFF. The chain carries TRBV5-1 and TRBJ1-1; D uncertain. The CDR3 sequence is 14 residues long. Trimming stripped 0 bases from V and 7 bases from J, with 13 bases between. In germline, CDR1 is SGHRS, CDR2 YFSETQ.

The chain uses TRBV6-5 and TRBJ1-1; D is unclear. The germline V gene encodes CDR1 MNHEY and CDR2 SVGAGI. With 0 bases removed from V and 1 base from J, the gap between germline ends came to 6 bases. The CDR3 runs to 14 residues. The CDR3 is CASSYSAGNTEAFF. The CDR3, as DNA: TGTGCCAGCAGTTACTCAGCGGGGAACACTGAAGCTTTCTTT.

This chain links TRBV7-3 with TRBJ2-3, with D maybe TRBD2 (6 bases). V gave up 2 bases and J gave up 2 bases, with 11 bases separating them. Germline-derived CDR1 and CDR2 are SGHTA and FQGTGA. The CDR3 sequence is 15 residues long. CDR3 loop: CASSLGAGPTDTQYF. CDR3 coding DNA: TGTGCCAGCAGCTTAGGGGCGGGGCCCACAGATACGCAGTATTTT.

This rearrangement joins TRBV29-1 to TRBJ1-1, with a possible D match to TRBD1 (5 bases). V lost 5 bases and J 1 base, leaving 8 bases between the germline ends. Germline values: CDR1 SQVTM, CDR2 ANQGSEA. The CDR3 is made up of 12 amino acids. Here the CDR3 reads CSVRQGNTEAFF. The CDR3 nucleotides are TGCAGCGTTCGCCAGGGGAACACTGAAGCTTTCTTT. The variable domain in full, completed from reference TRBV29-1 and TRBJ1-1, reads SAVISQKPSRDICQRGTSLTIQCQVDSQVTMMFWYRQQPGQSLTLIATANQGSEATYESGFVIDKFPISRPNLTFSTLTVSNMSPEDSSIYLCSVRQGNTEAFFGQGTRLTVV.

This chain uses TRBV24-1 with TRBJ1-1; D is unresolved. V lost 8 bases to trimming and J lost 8 bases, with 11 bases between them. CDR3 length: 11 residues. Germline loops: CDR1 KGHDR, CDR2 SFDVKD. CDR3 amino acids: CATTDGPEAFF. Here the CDR3 DNA reads TGTGCCACCACAGATGGGCCAGAAGCTTTCTTT.

This chain links TRBV30 with TRBJ1-5; D perhaps matches TRBD1 (5 bases). Per germline, CDR1 GTSNPN and CDR2 SVGIG (reference sequence). The CDR3 extends over 13 amino acids. V shed 4 bases and J shed 1 base, with 8 bases lying between them. The CDR3 DNA sequence: TGTGCCTGGAATAGGGGAAGCAATCAGCCCCAGCATTTT. This codes for CAWNRGSNQPQHF.

CDR3 protein: CASSVVSNTEAFF. The CDR3 nucleotides read TGTGCCAGCAGCGTAGTTTCGAACACTGAAGCTTTCTTT. This sequence joins TRBV9 and TRBJ1-1; no firm D call. Trimming left V 0 bases short and J 1 base short, with 4 bases between. Germline values: CDR1 SGDLS, CDR2 YYNGEE. This CDR3 comprises 13 residues.

The genes are TRBV6-5 and TRBJ1-1; D call uncertain. CDR3 length: 12 residues. In germline, CDR1 is MNHEY, CDR2 SVGAGI. With 4 bases removed from V and 4 bases from J, the gap between germline ends came to 7 bases. CDR3 loop: CASSSRGTEAFF. Here the CDR3 DNA reads TGTGCCAGCAGTTCTCGAGGCACTGAAGCTTTCTTT.

The rearrangement joins TRBV12-5 to TRBJ1-5; D is undetermined. The CDR3 sequence is 13 residues long. CDR1 is LGHNT, CDR2 FRNRAP, per germline. Trimming left V 1 base short and J 4 bases short, with 5 bases between. The CDR3 nucleotides read TGTGCTAGTGGTTTGGGGGTGAATCAGCCCCAGCATTTT. It specifies CASGLGVNQPQHF.

This chain links TRBV3-1 (or the pseudogene TRBV3-2) with TRBJ2-1; D is perhaps TRBD2 (7 bases). From germline, CDR1 is LGHDT and CDR2 YNNKEL (reference sequence). This CDR3 region has 12 residues. V was cut by 6 bases and J by 10 bases, with 13 bases left in between. CDR3 region: CASSNREGEQFF. The CDR3 region has the DNA TGTGCCAGCAGTAACAGGGAGGGAGAGCAGTTCTTC.

The chain employs TRBV6-5 and TRBJ2-7, with TRBD2 identical over 9 bases. The CDR3 is 13 residues long. Germline-derived CDR1 and CDR2 are MNHEY and SVGAGI. The V and J ends lost 5 bases and 6 bases, in that order; junction bases with no gene match: 5. The DNA for the CDR3 is TGTGCCAGCAGTAGTCTAGCGGGGTTCGAGCAGTACTTC. It codes for CASSSLAGFEQYF.

The chain carries TRBV3-1 (or the pseudogene TRBV3-2) and TRBJ2-1; D assignment may be TRBD1 or TRBD2 (6 bases each). Germline CDR1 reads LGHDT; CDR2 reads YNNKEL (reference sequence). V lost 1 base to trimming and J lost 3 bases, with 16 bases between them. CDR3 length equals 17 residues. CDR3 region: CASSQGRGPPVYNEQFF. The CDR3 nucleotides read TGTGCCAGCAGCCAAGGACGGGGGCCCCCCGTCTACAATGAGCAGTTCTTC.

V gene TRBV4-1 combines with J gene TRBJ2-5; unclear D gene. The V gene lost 1 base and the J gene lost 4 bases, with 7 bases spanning the gap. The CDR3 contains 13 residues. Germline lookup yields CDR1 MGHRA and CDR2 YSYEKL. In DNA, the CDR3 is TGCGCCAGCAGCCAAGCTCGCCTAGAGACCCAGTACTTC. Translated: CASSQARLETQYF.

The gene calls are TRBV5-6 and TRBJ1-2; D is undetermined. CDR3 length: 13 amino acids. The germline gives CDR1 SGHDT, CDR2 YYEEEE. Trimming took off 5 bases at V and 8 bases at J, with 16 bases between the two ends. CDR3 sequence: CASSVQEDLGYTF. The CDR3 DNA reads as TGTGCCAGCAGTGTACAAGAGGATTTGGGCTACACCTTC.

The J gene is TRBJ2-1, the V gene TRBV12-3 or TRBV12-4; D is unclear. Trimming removed 4 bases at V and 3 bases at J, with 7 bases between. The CDR3 covers 13 residues. The CDR3 is CASSSRIYNEQFF. In nucleotides, the CDR3 is TGTGCCAGCAGTTCCCGGATCTACAATGAGCAGTTCTTC.

The chain links TRBV7-7 to TRBJ2-7; weak D call: TRBD1 (6 bases). Germline V gene data show CDR1 as SSHAT and CDR2 as FNYEAQ (reference sequence). This CDR3 spans 13 amino acids. V lost 5 bases and J lost 6, with 14 bases in between. The CDR3 loop is CASSPRPGVEQYF. CDR3 nucleotides: TGTGCCAGCAGCCCCCGACCAGGGGTCGAGCAGTACTTC.

The chain joins TRBV7-2 to TRBJ1-3, with a possible D match to TRBD1 (5 bases). This CDR3 contains 13 residues. The V end lost 5 bases, the J end lost 4 bases, and 9 bases lay between the germline ends. Looked up from germline, CDR1 is SGHTA and CDR2 is FQGNSA. The CDR3 reads CASSPGMGNTIYF. Here the CDR3 DNA reads TGTGCCAGCAGCCCAGGGATGGGAAACACCATATATTTT.

The V gene is TRBV7-8, the J gene TRBJ2-5; 8 bases align to TRBD1. The CDR3 has 13 amino acids. Germline assignment: CDR1 SGHVS and CDR2 FQNEAQ. V was pared by 7 bases and J by 3 bases, with 4 bases of the junction left unmatched. CDR3 protein: CASTLTGEETQYF. CDR3 nucleotides: TGTGCCAGCACCCTGACAGGGGAAGAGACCCAGTACTTC. The entire variable domain, with the rest obtained from reference TRBV7-8 and TRBJ2-5, is as follows: GAGVSQSPRYKVAKRGQDVALRCDPISGHVSLFWYQQALGQGPEFLTYFQNEAQLDKSGLPSDRFFAERPEGSVSTLKIQRTQQEDSAVYLCASTLTGEETQYFGPGTRLLVL.